The rows below give T cell receptor beta chains drawn from one sample of a study of response to subunit inactivated influenza vaccine. TCRdb analysed the RT-PCR reads with MiXCR anew, one entry per CDR3 protein. The sample shows hundreds of thousands of distinct CDR3 sequences, 13% to 15% of them seen only once. The source material was PBMCs from blood, sampled 14 to 15 days before vaccination. These receptor sequences come from a man in his forties or fifties who received an inactivated influenza vaccine. CDR3s include the opening cysteine and the closing phenylalanine or tryptophan. The D gene is left open where the match is weak. Only part of the rows carry a size: once, few, many, or a class if the clone is expanded.

d_gene: TRBD1; v_gene: TRBV12-3/TRBV12-4; abundance: NA; j_gene: TRBJ2-1; CDR3aa: CASRLGQDNEQFF; CDR3nt: TGTGCCAGCAGACTGGGACAGGACAATGAGCAGTTCTTC
d_gene: NA; v_gene: TRBV3-1; abundance: few; j_gene: TRBJ1-1; CDR3aa: CASSQESGAGAFF; CDR3nt: TGTGCCAGCAGCCAAGAATCCGGGGCTGGCGCTTTCTTT
d_gene: NA; v_gene: TRBV7-2; abundance: once; j_gene: TRBJ2-7; CDR3aa: CASSLRADREQYF; CDR3nt: TGTGCCAGCAGCTTAAGGGCCGACCGCGAGCAGTACTTC
d_gene: TRBD2; v_gene: TRBV6-2/TRBV6-3; abundance: few; j_gene: TRBJ2-3; CDR3aa: CASSYSIAGSADTQYF; CDR3nt: TGTGCCAGCAGTTACTCGATAGCGGGGAGCGCAGATACGCAGTATTTT
d_gene: NA; v_gene: TRBV6-5; abundance: few; j_gene: TRBJ2-1; CDR3aa: CASRKQGGEQFF; CDR3nt: TGTGCCAGCAGAAAACAGGGCGGTGAGCAGTTCTTC
d_gene: TRBD2; v_gene: TRBV28; abundance: few; j_gene: TRBJ2-3; CDR3aa: CASSFSSGRFDTQYF; CDR3nt: TGTGCCAGCAGTTTTAGTAGCGGGAGATTTGATACGCAGTATTTT
d_gene: TRBD1; v_gene: TRBV4-3; abundance: few; j_gene: TRBJ1-4; CDR3aa: CASSDPGQGSEKLFF; CDR3nt: TGCGCCAGCAGCGATCCGGGACAGGGCAGCGAAAAACTGTTTTTT
d_gene: TRBD1; v_gene: TRBV24-1; abundance: NA; j_gene: TRBJ1-1; CDR3aa: CATSEGTGWDTEAFF; CDR3nt: TGTGCCACCAGTGAGGGGACAGGGTGGGACACTGAAGCTTTCTTT
d_gene: NA; v_gene: TRBV6-1; abundance: few; j_gene: TRBJ1-1; CDR3aa: CASSRAPVGDTEAFF; CDR3nt: TGTGCCAGCAGCCGGGCCCCCGTCGGGGACACTGAAGCTTTCTTT
d_gene: NA; v_gene: TRBV20-1; abundance: few; j_gene: TRBJ2-5; CDR3aa: CSASARTLGETQYF; CDR3nt: TGCAGTGCCAGCGCAAGGACCTTGGGGGAGACCCAGTACTTC
d_gene: TRBD1; v_gene: TRBV20-1; abundance: NA; j_gene: TRBJ2-7; CDR3aa: CSAPDRDRLYEQYF; CDR3nt: TGCAGTGCCCCAGACCGGGACAGACTCTACGAGCAGTACTTC
d_gene: NA; v_gene: TRBV6-2/TRBV6-3; abundance: few; j_gene: TRBJ1-6; CDR3aa: CASSYTTSPLHF; CDR3nt: TGTGCCAGCAGTTACACTACTTCACCCCTCCACTTT
d_gene: TRBD1; v_gene: TRBV20-1; abundance: NA; j_gene: TRBJ2-7; CDR3aa: CSASKQGAPQYF; CDR3nt: TGCAGTGCTAGTAAGCAGGGGGCTCCGCAGTACTTC
d_gene: NA; v_gene: TRBV28; abundance: few; j_gene: TRBJ2-6; CDR3aa: CASSGWSSGANVLTF; CDR3nt: TGTGCCAGCAGCGGCTGGAGCTCTGGGGCCAACGTCCTGACTTTC
d_gene: NA; v_gene: TRBV6-5; abundance: NA; j_gene: TRBJ2-7; CDR3aa: CASSYAGVRGSEQYF; CDR3nt: TGTGCCAGCAGTTACGCCGGTGTTAGGGGCAGCGAGCAGTACTTC
d_gene: NA; v_gene: TRBV5-1; abundance: many; j_gene: TRBJ2-2; CDR3aa: CASLTGDTTTGELFF; CDR3nt: TGCGCCAGCCTTACCGGGGACACAACCACCGGGGAGCTGTTTTTT
d_gene: TRBD1; v_gene: TRBV10-3; abundance: few; j_gene: TRBJ2-5; CDR3aa: CAISERDRGREETQYF; CDR3nt: TGTGCCATCAGTGAACGAGACAGGGGTCGGGAAGAGACCCAGTACTTC
d_gene: TRBD2; v_gene: TRBV20-1; abundance: many; j_gene: TRBJ2-7; CDR3aa: CSARRPSGTSYEQYF; CDR3nt: TGCAGTGCTAGGAGGCCTAGCGGGACATCCTACGAGCAGTACTTC
d_gene: TRBD1; v_gene: TRBV28; abundance: NA; j_gene: TRBJ1-2; CDR3aa: CASSFYGQEAGGYTF; CDR3nt: TGTGCCAGCAGTTTCTACGGACAGGAAGCCGGGGGCTACACCTTC
d_gene: TRBD2; v_gene: TRBV6-1; abundance: few; j_gene: TRBJ2-7; CDR3aa: CASSQTSSGWEQYF; CDR3nt: TGTGCCAGCAGCCAAACCTCTAGCGGTTGGGAGCAGTACTTC
d_gene: TRBD1; v_gene: TRBV19; abundance: few; j_gene: TRBJ2-7; CDR3aa: CASSDRGRSYEQYF; CDR3nt: TGTGCCAGTAGCGACAGGGGACGGTCCTACGAGCAGTACTTC
d_gene: TRBD2; v_gene: TRBV19; abundance: few; j_gene: TRBJ2-2; CDR3aa: CASSITSVTNTGELFF; CDR3nt: TGTGCCAGTAGTATAACTAGCGTTACCAACACCGGGGAGCTGTTTTTT
d_gene: NA; v_gene: TRBV12-3/TRBV12-4; abundance: NA; j_gene: TRBJ2-3; CDR3aa: CASSPINLDTQYF; CDR3nt: TGTGCCAGCAGTCCCATAAATTTGGATACGCAGTATTTT
d_gene: TRBD2; v_gene: TRBV20-1; abundance: NA; j_gene: TRBJ2-7; CDR3aa: CSARLAGEGAYEQYF; CDR3nt: TGCAGTGCTAGACTAGCGGGAGAAGGTGCCTACGAGCAGTACTTC
d_gene: NA; v_gene: TRBV28; abundance: few; j_gene: TRBJ1-2; CDR3aa: CASSLPRGGEVDGYTF; CDR3nt: TGTGCCAGCAGTCTACCCCGGGGCGGGGAGGTCGATGGCTACACCTTC
d_gene: TRBD1; v_gene: TRBV4-1; abundance: NA; j_gene: TRBJ1-1; CDR3aa: CASSQDQGTGGVTEAFF; CDR3nt: TGCGCCAGCAGCCAAGATCAGGGGACAGGTGGTGTTACTGAAGCTTTCTTT
d_gene: NA; v_gene: TRBV27; abundance: few; j_gene: TRBJ2-7; CDR3aa: CASSLDSGRLTEQYF; CDR3nt: TGTGCCAGCAGTTTAGATTCCGGGAGACTAACCGAGCAGTACTTC
d_gene: NA; v_gene: TRBV27; abundance: many; j_gene: TRBJ2-5; CDR3aa: CASSLTLGLTTQYF; CDR3nt: TGTGCCAGCAGTTTAACTTTGGGTCTGACGACCCAGTACTTC
d_gene: NA; v_gene: TRBV15; abundance: many; j_gene: TRBJ2-1; CDR3aa: CATSRRGANYNEQFF; CDR3nt: TGTGCCACCAGCAGAAGGGGGGCGAACTACAATGAGCAGTTCTTC
d_gene: NA; v_gene: TRBV4-3; abundance: few; j_gene: TRBJ2-7; CDR3aa: CASSQGPGANYEQYF; CDR3nt: TGCGCCAGCAGCCAAGGTCCCGGCGCCAACTACGAGCAGTACTTC
d_gene: TRBD2; v_gene: TRBV4-2; abundance: NA; j_gene: TRBJ2-2; CDR3aa: CASSREGLAGVAGELFF; CDR3nt: TGTGCCAGCAGCCGAGAAGGACTAGCGGGAGTGGCCGGGGAGCTGTTTTTT
d_gene: NA; v_gene: TRBV4-3; abundance: few; j_gene: TRBJ2-1; CDR3aa: CASSQDRAGRNEQFF; CDR3nt: TGCGCCAGCAGCCAAGATAGGGCAGGTAGGAATGAGCAGTTCTTC
d_gene: TRBD2; v_gene: TRBV10-2; abundance: few; j_gene: TRBJ2-1; CDR3aa: CASSEGTSGYGMVDEQFF; CDR3nt: TGCGCCAGCAGTGAGGGGACTAGCGGGTATGGCATGGTCGATGAGCAGTTCTTC
d_gene: NA; v_gene: TRBV20-1; abundance: few; j_gene: TRBJ1-5; CDR3aa: CSARQQRTARSNQPQHF; CDR3nt: TGCAGTGCTAGACAACAAAGGACAGCTAGAAGCAATCAGCCCCAGCATTTT
d_gene: TRBD1; v_gene: TRBV4-2; abundance: NA; j_gene: TRBJ1-6; CDR3aa: CASSRILDRGYNSPLHF; CDR3nt: TGTGCCAGCAGCCGAATTTTGGACAGGGGATATAATTCACCCCTCCACTTT
d_gene: NA; v_gene: TRBV5-1; abundance: NA; j_gene: TRBJ2-2; CDR3aa: CASSPGRSANTGELFF; CDR3nt: TGCGCCAGCAGCCCGGGGAGATCCGCGAACACCGGGGAGCTGTTTTTT
d_gene: NA; v_gene: TRBV2; abundance: few; j_gene: TRBJ2-1; CDR3aa: CASSDVALELNEQFF; CDR3nt: TGTGCCAGCAGTGATGTAGCCCTAGAACTTAATGAGCAGTTCTTC